The rows below give T cell receptor beta chains drawn from one sample of a study of cytomegalovirus exposure and HLA in healthy donors. Using immunoSEQ multiplex PCR, the repertoire was profiled, and TCRdb retains in-frame clones only, with some absent. The sample comprises roughly 97,000 clones, over 60% of which are singletons, and over 4.5% rests with the top ten. The specimen was PBMCs. These receptors were collected from a woman younger than 30 in good health and CMV-seropositive. Both conserved end residues are part of each CDR3. D genes are given only for firm matches. Some rows mark clone size as missing; the rest say once, few, many or name a class of expanded clone.

cdr3_length clone_size d_call j_call v_call cdr3_nt cdr3_aa
15 few TRBD2 TRBJ2-3 TRBV5-4 TGTGCCAGCAGCCAACTGACTAGCGGGGTAGATACGCAGTATTTT CASSQLTSGVDTQYF
12 . . TRBJ1-5 TRBV6-1 TGTGCCAGCACCGGACTCAATCAGCCCCAGCATTTT CASTGLNQPQHF
15 . . TRBJ2-5 TRBV7-8 TGTGCCAGCAGCTTAGGAACTACGGGTGGGGAGACCCAGTACTTC CASSLGTTGGETQYF
14 . . TRBJ1-6 TRBV16 TGTGCCAGCAGCCAATTGGGGGCAGATTCACCCCTCCACTTT CASSQLGADSPLHF
15 . TRBD1 TRBJ2-7 TRBV2 TGTGCCAGCAGTCCTCGGGACAGGGGGTCCTACGAGCAGTACTTC CASSPRDRGSYEQYF
16 . TRBD1 TRBJ1-6 TRBV7-9 TGTGCCAGCAGCTTTGGGACAGGGGACTATAATTCACCCCTCCACTTT CASSFGTGDYNSPLHF
14 few TRBD2 TRBJ2-5 TRBV7-9 TGTGCCAGCAGCCCTAGCGGGAGTAAAGAGACCCAGTACTTC CASSPSGSKETQYF
17 few . TRBJ2-7 TRBV6-1 TGTGCCAGCAGTGAAGGTCTGGGTGCTAGCCTGTCCTACGAGCAGTACTTC CASSEGLGASLSYEQYF
16 . . TRBJ1-1 TRBV28 TGTGCCAGCAGTTTAAACGGCGGTTTTGGGAACACTGAAGCTTTCTTT CASSLNGGFGNTEAFF
14 . . TRBJ2-1 TRBV29-1 TGCAGCGTATCGAGGCCGGATTCCTACAATGAGCAGTTCTTC CSVSRPDSYNEQFF
16 once TRBD1 TRBJ2-7 TRBV5-1 TGCGCCAGCAGCTTTGGGTCCACAGGGGGGTTCAACGAGCAGTACTTC CASSFGSTGGFNEQYF
16 . . TRBJ2-3 TRBV5-1 TGCGCCAGCAGCTGGAGGGCAGAGACTAGCACAGATACGCAGTATTTT CASSWRAETSTDTQYF
16 . TRBD2 TRBJ2-7 TRBV4-1 TGCGCCAGCAGCCAAGTTAGCGGGAGGGCCCTTGACGAGCAGTACTTC CASSQVSGRALDEQYF
13 . TRBD1 TRBJ2-5 TRBV30 TGTGCCTGGAGCAACAGGGGATTGGGGACCCAGTACTTC CAWSNRGLGTQYF
14 . . TRBJ1-5 TRBV5-6 TGTGCCAGCAGCTTGGGCGGCTCTGATCAGCCCCAGCATTTT CASSLGGSDQPQHF
19 few . TRBJ2-6 TRBV5-6 TGTGCCAGCAGCTCACTACAGGGGGGGCCTTACTCTGGGGCCAACGTCCTGACTTTC CASSSLQGGPYSGANVLTF
16 . TRBD1 TRBJ2-1 TRBV6-6 TGTGCCAGCAGTCCCCCCGGGACAGGGAGGATCAATGAGCAGTTCTTC CASSPPGTGRINEQFF
15 . . TRBJ2-6 TRBV7-7 TGTGCTAGCAGCCCCGGGACTTCTGGGGCCAACGTCCTGACTTTC CASSPGTSGANVLTF
15 . . TRBJ1-5 TRBV19 TGTGCCAGTAGTATGGGAGAGGGAGGCAATCAGCCCCAGCATTTT CASSMGEGGNQPQHF
15 . . TRBJ1-6 TRBV28 TGTGCCAGTAGCCGGGGTGACCAAAATAATTCACCCCTCCACTTT CASSRGDQNNSPLHF
14 . . TRBJ2-5 TRBV2 TGTGCCAGCAGTGAGCAGACAGGCCAAGAGACCCAGTACTTC CASSEQTGQETQYF
15 . . TRBJ2-1 TRBV28 TGTGCCAGCAGTCCAGACTCAGCCCCCTACAATGAGCAGTTCTTC CASSPDSAPYNEQFF
15 . TRBD1 TRBJ1-4 TRBV9 TGTGCCAGCAGCATCCAGGGGGCAGTTGGGGAAAAACTGTTTTTT CASSIQGAVGEKLFF
15 . TRBD1 TRBJ2-7 TRBV6-5 TGTGCCAGCAGTTTATCCGGGACAGGTCTCTACGAGCAGTACTTC CASSLSGTGLYEQYF
13 . . TRBJ2-1 TRBV19 TGTGCCAGTCGACTCGACGGGAGCAATGAGCAGTTCTTC CASRLDGSNEQFF
13 . . TRBJ1-3 TRBV9 TGTGCCAGCAGCCCCCTCTCTGGAAACACCATATATTTT CASSPLSGNTIYF
18 . TRBD1 TRBJ1-5 TRBV16 TGTGCCAGCAGTCCCTGGGGCGGGACAGCAAATAGCAATCAGCCCCAGCATTTT CASSPWGGTANSNQPQHF
12 . . TRBJ2-3 TRBV2 TGTGCCAGCGGAGCCACTGGGGATACGCAGTATTTT CASGATGDTQYF
15 few . TRBJ2-5 TRBV4-1 TGCGCCAGCAGCCAATATTCAGGGGAAGGGGAGACCCAGTACTTC CASSQYSGEGETQYF
14 . . TRBJ2-5 TRBV5-1 TGCGCCAGCAGCCCGGTGGCTAGTTTAGAGACCCAGTACTTC CASSPVASLETQYF
13 once . TRBJ2-1 TRBV30 TGTGCCTGGAGTGTTCTAGCTCGGAATGAGCAGTTCTTC CAWSVLARNEQFF
13 many . TRBJ1-2 TRBV7-9 TGTGCCAGCAGCACCACACAGGGTTATGGCTACACCTTC CASSTTQGYGYTF
13 . TRBD2 TRBJ2-7 TRBV6-1 TGTGCCAGCAGGTCTAGCGGGAATGACGAGCAGTACTTC CASRSSGNDEQYF
15 . . TRBJ2-1 TRBV15 TGTGCCACCACCCTCCCGGGGGAAAGGGGCAATGAGCAGTTCTTC CATTLPGERGNEQFF
15 . TRBD2 TRBJ2-1 TRBV9 TGTGCCAGCAGCGTAGCGGGAGGGACTGGGAATGAGCAGTTCTTC CASSVAGGTGNEQFF
13 . . TRBJ1-2 TRBV10-3 TGTGCCATCAGCGCGACAGTTAACTATGGCTACACCTTC CAISATVNYGYTF
14 . TRBD2 TRBJ2-7 TRBV15 TGTGCCACCAGTCCCATGCGGGAGGGTCTCGAGCAGTACTTC CATSPMREGLEQYF
14 . . TRBJ2-5 TRBV25-1 TGTGCCAGCAGCACCAACAGGGACCAAGAGACCCAGTACTTC CASSTNRDQETQYF
14 . . TRBJ1-1 TRBV19 TGTGCCAGTAGTATCGAACTCATGAACACTGAAGCTTTCTTT CASSIELMNTEAFF
14 . . TRBJ2-7 TRBV27 TGTGCCAGCAGTTTATCCCCCGCCGGGGTCGAGCAGTACTTC CASSLSPAGVEQYF
17 . TRBD2 TRBJ2-3 TRBV5-1 TGCGCCAGCAGCTTTAGTGCCTCTAGCGGGATTTCAGATACGCAGTATTTT CASSFSASSGISDTQYF
13 . TRBD2 TRBJ2-7 TRBV7-2 TGTGCCAGCGGACTAGCGGGAGGGCCCGGGCAGTACTTC CASGLAGGPGQYF
13 . TRBD2 TRBJ2-5 TRBV5-1 TGCGCCAGCCGGGAGGGGCAGGGATGGACCCAGTACTTC CASREGQGWTQYF
12 . . TRBJ2-5 TRBV5-6 TGTGCCAGCAGCTTCGGAGGGGAGACCCAGTACTTC CASSFGGETQYF
14 . TRBD1 TRBJ1-4 TRBV29-1 TGCAGCGTTGTCCTCGGGACAGGGGGCGGAAAACTGTTTTTT CSVVLGTGGGKLFF
14 once TRBD2 TRBJ2-7 TRBV28 TGTGCCAGCAGACGGACTAGCGGGGGCTACGAGCAGTACTTC CASRRTSGGYEQYF
12 . . TRBJ2-2 TRBV25-1 TGTGCCTCCGGGATTGACACCGGGGAGCTGTTTTTT CASGIDTGELFF
17 . . TRBJ2-5 TRBV6-4 TGTGCCAGCAGAGATCCTAGCGCCAAGGGTTACCAAGAGACCCAGTACTTC CASRDPSAKGYQETQYF
16 few TRBD2 TRBJ2-3 TRBV7-3 TGTGCCAGCAGCCAGGGGACTAGCGGGACCACAGATACGCAGTATTTT CASSQGTSGTTDTQYF
15 . TRBD2 TRBJ2-3 TRBV2 TGTGCCAGCAGTGATGGAGCGGGAGGCACAGATACGCAGTATTTT CASSDGAGGTDTQYF
15 once TRBD2 TRBJ2-7 TRBV4-2 TGTGCCAGCAGCCAAGCGGCTAGCGGTAACTACGAGCAGTACTTC CASSQAASGNYEQYF
15 . TRBD1 TRBJ1-1 TRBV6-5 TGTGCCAGCAGCTCGGTACAGGGGAGGCAGGGTGAAGCTTTCTTT CASSSVQGRQGEAFF
17 . TRBD2 TRBJ2-7 TRBV5-1 TGCGCCAGCAGCTTGCCCCGGGAGACTAGCGGGAGTAACGAGCAGTACTTC CASSLPRETSGSNEQYF
16 . TRBD2 TRBJ2-3 TRBV5-6 TGTGCCAGCAGCTTTGGACTAGCGGCCCAATTCGGTACGCAGTATTTT CASSFGLAAQFGTQYF